The rows below give T cell receptor beta chains drawn from one sample of a study of T-cell memory formation after mild COVID-19. MiXCR, applied by TCRdb to the 5' RACE reads, yields one record per CDR3 protein. The table lists a few hundred thousand distinct CDR3 sequences, about 23% of them singletons, with around 13% in the top ten. The material sequenced was PBMCs or a T cell subset sorted from them (not recorded which). These receptor sequences come from an adult woman who had mild COVID-19 (a few samples of this study predate the infection). Cell type and time point are not known. Both conserved end residues are part of each CDR3. The order of the fields is clone size, D gene, V gene, J gene, CDR3 DNA, CDR3 protein. D genes are given only for firm matches. Size is omitted from some rows. Given values are once, few, many or a class for expanded clones.

abundance: NA; d_gene: NA; v_gene: TRBV12-3/TRBV12-4; j_gene: TRBJ2-1; CDR3nt: TGTGCCAGCAGTTATGAGGGGACGGATGAGCAGTTCTTC; CDR3aa: CASSYEGTDEQFF
abundance: NA; d_gene: TRBD2; v_gene: TRBV2; j_gene: TRBJ2-1; CDR3nt: TGTGCCGGAAGACGGGACTATCATAATGGACAGTTCTTC; CDR3aa: CAGRRDYHNGQFF
abundance: few; d_gene: NA; v_gene: TRBV29-1; j_gene: TRBJ2-1; CDR3nt: TGCAGCGTGGGGAAAGGTTTAGCATGGGACAATGAGCAGTTCTTC; CDR3aa: CSVGKGLAWDNEQFF
abundance: few; d_gene: NA; v_gene: TRBV18; j_gene: TRBJ2-5; CDR3nt: TGTGCCAGCTCACCATCTCAGGCCAAAGAGACCCAGTACTTC; CDR3aa: CASSPSQAKETQYF
abundance: few; d_gene: NA; v_gene: TRBV5-6; j_gene: TRBJ1-2; CDR3nt: TGTGCCAGCAGCTTGAGACCACCCCTCCCCTCTAACTATGGCTACACCTTC; CDR3aa: CASSLRPPLPSNYGYTF
abundance: NA; d_gene: NA; v_gene: TRBV27; j_gene: TRBJ1-1; CDR3nt: TGTGCCAGCAGGTTAGAAGGTTCGAACACTGAAGCTTTCTTT; CDR3aa: CASRLEGSNTEAFF
abundance: few; d_gene: NA; v_gene: TRBV24-1; j_gene: TRBJ2-2; CDR3nt: TGTGCCACCAGTGATTCACCCGACAGCTTGAACACCGGGGAGCTGTTTTTT; CDR3aa: CATSDSPDSLNTGELFF
abundance: NA; d_gene: NA; v_gene: TRBV6-1; j_gene: TRBJ2-5; CDR3nt: TGTGCCAGCAGTGCGCTGGGACGGGTCCAGGAGACCCAGTACTTC; CDR3aa: CASSALGRVQETQYF
abundance: NA; d_gene: NA; v_gene: TRBV2; j_gene: TRBJ2-5; CDR3nt: TGTGCCAGCAGTGAAGGTTATATCACCAAAGAGACCCAGTACTTC; CDR3aa: CASSEGYITKETQYF
abundance: NA; d_gene: TRBD2; v_gene: TRBV4-1; j_gene: TRBJ2-3; CDR3nt: TGCGCCAGCAGCCAAGATTTGACTAGCGGGGGACTCAAACAGGCAGATACGCAGTATTTT; CDR3aa: CASSQDLTSGGLKQADTQYF
abundance: NA; d_gene: NA; v_gene: TRBV11-2; j_gene: TRBJ1-1; CDR3nt: TGTGCCAGCAGCCTAAACAGTTACACTGAAGCTTTCTTT; CDR3aa: CASSLNSYTEAFF
abundance: NA; d_gene: TRBD2; v_gene: TRBV20-1; j_gene: TRBJ2-5; CDR3nt: TGCAGTACCGGGACTAGCGTAGACCAAGAGACCCAGTACTTC; CDR3aa: CSTGTSVDQETQYF
abundance: NA; d_gene: TRBD2; v_gene: TRBV4-2; j_gene: TRBJ2-7; CDR3nt: TGTGCCAGCAGCCAAGATTCGACTAGCGCTACCTACGAGCAGTACTTC; CDR3aa: CASSQDSTSATYEQYF
abundance: few; d_gene: NA; v_gene: TRBV27; j_gene: TRBJ2-1; CDR3nt: TGTGCCAGCAGTTCAGGGTTTGGTTCCTACAATGAGCAGTTCTTC; CDR3aa: CASSSGFGSYNEQFF
abundance: few; d_gene: NA; v_gene: TRBV20-1; j_gene: TRBJ2-7; CDR3nt: TGCAGTGCTCCGATGACTGGGACCTACGAGCAGTACTTC; CDR3aa: CSAPMTGTYEQYF
abundance: NA; d_gene: NA; v_gene: TRBV24-1; j_gene: TRBJ2-3; CDR3nt: TGTGCCACCAGTGAGGACTACACAGATACGCAGTATTTT; CDR3aa: CATSEDYTDTQYF
abundance: NA; d_gene: NA; v_gene: TRBV6-5; j_gene: TRBJ1-6; CDR3nt: TGTGCCAGCAGTCTACAGGGCCGGAGCTCCTATAATTCACCCCTCCACTTT; CDR3aa: CASSLQGRSSYNSPLHF
abundance: NA; d_gene: NA; v_gene: TRBV7-3; j_gene: TRBJ1-1; CDR3nt: TGTGCCAGCAGCTCCCATCCCGGGAGCACTGAAGCTTTCTTT; CDR3aa: CASSSHPGSTEAFF
abundance: NA; d_gene: NA; v_gene: TRBV6-2/TRBV6-3; j_gene: TRBJ2-1; CDR3nt: TGTGCCAGCAGTTACTCCCCTGCCCCGCTCGGTTACAATGAGCAGTTCTTC; CDR3aa: CASSYSPAPLGYNEQFF
abundance: NA; d_gene: TRBD1; v_gene: TRBV6-6; j_gene: TRBJ2-2; CDR3nt: TGTGCCAGCAGTGAGGGACAGGGCTCCGGGGAGCTGTTTTTT; CDR3aa: CASSEGQGSGELFF
abundance: NA; d_gene: NA; v_gene: TRBV15; j_gene: TRBJ2-6; CDR3nt: TGTGCCGCCGGAGGTTTGGAGGGGTCTGGGGCCAACGTCCTGACTTTC; CDR3aa: CAAGGLEGSGANVLTF
abundance: few; d_gene: TRBD1; v_gene: TRBV24-1; j_gene: TRBJ2-6; CDR3nt: TGTGCCACCAGTGATTATGGGACAGGGGGGACAGGGGCCAACGTCCTGACTTTC; CDR3aa: CATSDYGTGGTGANVLTF
abundance: NA; d_gene: NA; v_gene: TRBV30; j_gene: TRBJ2-7; CDR3nt: TGTGCCTGGAGTCCCCTCGGCGGGTACTCCTACGAGCAGTACTTC; CDR3aa: CAWSPLGGYSYEQYF
abundance: NA; d_gene: NA; v_gene: TRBV30; j_gene: TRBJ2-7; CDR3nt: TGTGCCTGTGCCCCGGGAAGGGGGGAGCAGTACTTC; CDR3aa: CACAPGRGEQYF
abundance: many; d_gene: NA; v_gene: TRBV25-1; j_gene: TRBJ2-3; CDR3nt: TGTGCCAGCAGTGAATACTCCCTTACAGATACGCAGTATTTT; CDR3aa: CASSEYSLTDTQYF
abundance: NA; d_gene: TRBD1; v_gene: TRBV6-5; j_gene: TRBJ1-3; CDR3nt: TGTGCCAGCAGTTACTCCTGGACAGGGGGCGCATTAGGAAACACCATATATTTT; CDR3aa: CASSYSWTGGALGNTIYF
abundance: NA; d_gene: NA; v_gene: TRBV10-3; j_gene: TRBJ1-6; CDR3nt: TGTGCCATCAAGGAGATTGGTAATTCACCCCTCCACTTT; CDR3aa: CAIKEIGNSPLHF
abundance: NA; d_gene: NA; v_gene: TRBV6-5; j_gene: TRBJ1-2; CDR3nt: TGTGCCAGCATGGGGGGCAGGTATGGCTACACCTTC; CDR3aa: CASMGGRYGYTF
abundance: few; d_gene: NA; v_gene: TRBV4-1; j_gene: TRBJ2-7; CDR3nt: TGCGCCAGCAGCCGCGAACCTCTAGCGTACGAGCAGTACTTC; CDR3aa: CASSREPLAYEQYF
abundance: few; d_gene: NA; v_gene: TRBV5-1; j_gene: TRBJ2-1; CDR3nt: TGCGCCAGCAGCAGCCGGGACGGGAACAATGAGCAGTTCTTC; CDR3aa: CASSSRDGNNEQFF
abundance: few; d_gene: NA; v_gene: TRBV6-2/TRBV6-3; j_gene: TRBJ2-1; CDR3nt: TGTGCCAGCAGTTACTTCGGTCACGTCAACAATGAGCAGTTCTTC; CDR3aa: CASSYFGHVNNEQFF
abundance: NA; d_gene: TRBD2; v_gene: TRBV4-1; j_gene: TRBJ2-4; CDR3nt: TGCGCCAGCAGCGGTAGCGGGGGGGTAGCCAAAAACATTCAGTACTTC; CDR3aa: CASSGSGGVAKNIQYF
abundance: NA; d_gene: TRBD1; v_gene: TRBV18; j_gene: TRBJ2-7; CDR3nt: TGTGCCAGCTCACCACTCCGGGACAGCTACGAGCAGTACTTC; CDR3aa: CASSPLRDSYEQYF
abundance: NA; d_gene: NA; v_gene: TRBV15; j_gene: TRBJ1-2; CDR3nt: TGTGCCACCAGCAGAGGAAAGGACAGCTTGTTTGGCTACACCTTC; CDR3aa: CATSRGKDSLFGYTF
abundance: few; d_gene: NA; v_gene: TRBV6-5; j_gene: TRBJ2-7; CDR3nt: TGTGCCAGCAGTTACTATGGGGGCTCCTACGAGCAGTACTTC; CDR3aa: CASSYYGGSYEQYF
abundance: once; d_gene: TRBD1; v_gene: TRBV18; j_gene: TRBJ1-1; CDR3nt: TGTGCCAGCTCACCACGGGGACAGCTAATGAACACTGAAGCTTTCTTT; CDR3aa: CASSPRGQLMNTEAFF
abundance: NA; d_gene: TRBD1; v_gene: TRBV29-1; j_gene: TRBJ1-2; CDR3nt: TGCAGCGTTGGGGTGACAGGGGGCTACTATGGCTACACCTTC; CDR3aa: CSVGVTGGYYGYTF
abundance: few; d_gene: NA; v_gene: TRBV9; j_gene: TRBJ2-7; CDR3nt: TGTGCCAGCAGCGTGGCCAGCAACCCCTACGAGCAGTACTTC; CDR3aa: CASSVASNPYEQYF
abundance: NA; d_gene: TRBD2; v_gene: TRBV5-1; j_gene: TRBJ2-5; CDR3nt: TGCGCCAGCAGTCGACTAGCGGGACAAGAGACCCAGTACTTC; CDR3aa: CASSRLAGQETQYF
abundance: NA; d_gene: NA; v_gene: TRBV7-9; j_gene: TRBJ2-7; CDR3nt: TGTGCCAGCAGCTTCTTTATCTACGAGCAGTACTTC; CDR3aa: CASSFFIYEQYF
abundance: NA; d_gene: TRBD2; v_gene: TRBV7-9; j_gene: TRBJ2-1; CDR3nt: TGTGCCAGCAGCTTAGCCGGACTAGCGGGGGGACTAAGCTACAATGAGCAGTTCTTC; CDR3aa: CASSLAGLAGGLSYNEQFF
abundance: once; d_gene: TRBD1; v_gene: TRBV19; j_gene: TRBJ1-2; CDR3nt: TGTGCCAGTAGGGGGACAGCCGGGGGAGGCTACACCTTC; CDR3aa: CASRGTAGGGYTF
abundance: many; d_gene: NA; v_gene: TRBV10-3; j_gene: TRBJ2-3; CDR3nt: TGTGCCATCAGTTCGTCCAGCACAGATACGCAGTATTTT; CDR3aa: CAISSSSTDTQYF
abundance: NA; d_gene: NA; v_gene: TRBV4-2; j_gene: TRBJ2-3; CDR3nt: TGTGCCAGCAGCCAGATTGGCGCTAGCACAGATACGCAGTATTTT; CDR3aa: CASSQIGASTDTQYF
abundance: few; d_gene: TRBD1; v_gene: TRBV18; j_gene: TRBJ2-1; CDR3nt: TGTGCCAGCTCCCCCGGGACAGGGGACAATGAGCAGTTCTTC; CDR3aa: CASSPGTGDNEQFF